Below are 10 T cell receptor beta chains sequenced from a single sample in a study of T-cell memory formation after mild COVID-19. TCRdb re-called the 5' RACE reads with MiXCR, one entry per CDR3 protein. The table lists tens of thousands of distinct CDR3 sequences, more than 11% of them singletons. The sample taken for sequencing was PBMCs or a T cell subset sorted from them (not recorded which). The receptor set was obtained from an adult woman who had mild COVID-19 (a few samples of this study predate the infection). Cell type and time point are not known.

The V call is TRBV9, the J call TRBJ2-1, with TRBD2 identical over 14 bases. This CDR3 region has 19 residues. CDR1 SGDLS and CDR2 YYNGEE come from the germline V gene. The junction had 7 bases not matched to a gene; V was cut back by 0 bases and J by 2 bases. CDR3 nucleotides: TGTGCCAGCAGCGTAGCGGGACTAGCGGGGGCCGAAACCTACAATGAGCAGTTCTTC. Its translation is CASSVAGLAGAETYNEQFF.

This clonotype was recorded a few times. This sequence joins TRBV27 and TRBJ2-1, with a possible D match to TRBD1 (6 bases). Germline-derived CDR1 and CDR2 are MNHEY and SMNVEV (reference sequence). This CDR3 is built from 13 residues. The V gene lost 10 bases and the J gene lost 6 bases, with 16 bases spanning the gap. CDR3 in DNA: TGTGCCACTTCAGGGGTGCAGAGCAATGAGCAGTTCTTC. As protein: CATSGVQSNEQFF.

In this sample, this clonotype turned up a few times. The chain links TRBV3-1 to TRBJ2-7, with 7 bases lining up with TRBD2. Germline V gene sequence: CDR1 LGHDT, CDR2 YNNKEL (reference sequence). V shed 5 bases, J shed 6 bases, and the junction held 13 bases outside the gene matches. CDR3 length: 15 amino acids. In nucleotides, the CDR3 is TGTGCCAGCAGCGGTCGAGGGAGGGAGTTGGGCGAGCAGTACTTC. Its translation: CASSGRGRELGEQYF.

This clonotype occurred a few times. Here the CDR3 reads CASSLVTSGGRYEQYF. The CDR3 DNA follows: TGTGCCAGCAGCCTTGTGACTAGCGGGGGGAGGTACGAGCAGTACTTC. V is TRBV7-8 and J is TRBJ2-7; 13 bases align to TRBD2. The CDR3 sequence is 16 residues long. CDR1 and CDR2 (germline): SGHVS, FQNEAQ. J lost 4 bases, V lost 5 bases, and 8 bases had no gene match.

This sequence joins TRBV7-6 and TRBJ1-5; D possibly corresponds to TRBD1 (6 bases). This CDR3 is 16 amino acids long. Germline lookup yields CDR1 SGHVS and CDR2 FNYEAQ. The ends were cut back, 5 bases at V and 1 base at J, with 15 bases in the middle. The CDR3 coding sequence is TGTGCCAGCAGCCCAGGGGTAGGGTACAGCAATCAGCCCCAGCATTTT. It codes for CASSPGVGYSNQPQHF.

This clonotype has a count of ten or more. CDR3 sequence (DNA): TGTGCCAGCAGCTTACTATGGGACGAGCAGTACTTC. It is translated as CASSLLWDEQYF. V gene TRBV7-9 combines with J gene TRBJ2-7; D is unresolved. The CDR3 covers 12 residues. With 2 bases removed from V and 5 bases from J, the gap between germline ends came to 7 bases. The V gene's germline CDR1 is SEHNR and CDR2 FQNEAQ (reference sequence).

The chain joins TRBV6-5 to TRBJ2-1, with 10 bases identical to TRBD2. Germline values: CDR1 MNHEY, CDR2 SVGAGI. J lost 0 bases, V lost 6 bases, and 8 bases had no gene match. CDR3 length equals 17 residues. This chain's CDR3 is CASSNPGLASSYNEQFF. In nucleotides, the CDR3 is TGTGCCAGCAGCAACCCGGGACTAGCGAGCTCCTACAATGAGCAGTTCTTC.

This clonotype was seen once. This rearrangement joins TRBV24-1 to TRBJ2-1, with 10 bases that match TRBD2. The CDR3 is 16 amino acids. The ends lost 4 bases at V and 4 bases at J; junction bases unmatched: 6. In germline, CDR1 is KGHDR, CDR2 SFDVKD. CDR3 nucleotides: TGTGCCACCAGTGACAAACTAGCGGGGATATACAATGAGCAGTTCTTC. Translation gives CATSDKLAGIYNEQFF.

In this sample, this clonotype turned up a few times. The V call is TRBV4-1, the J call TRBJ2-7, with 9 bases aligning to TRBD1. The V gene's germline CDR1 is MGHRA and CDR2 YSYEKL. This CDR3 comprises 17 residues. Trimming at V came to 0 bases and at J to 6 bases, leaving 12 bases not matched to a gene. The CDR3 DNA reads TGCGCCAGCAGCCAAGATTGGTGGGGGACAGGGAGGCGCGAGCAGTACTTC. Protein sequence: CASSQDWWGTGRREQYF.

The CDR3 DNA reads as TGTGCCAGCAGCCAAGGGATAGGTGCGGGAGAGTTGTACTTC. Translation gives CASSQGIGAGELYF. The chain links TRBV4-2 to TRBJ2-7; 7 bases map to TRBD2. The CDR3 spans 14 residues. V was clipped by 1 base and J by 12 bases; unmatched bases: 12. Germline CDR1 LGHNA, CDR2 YNFKEQ.